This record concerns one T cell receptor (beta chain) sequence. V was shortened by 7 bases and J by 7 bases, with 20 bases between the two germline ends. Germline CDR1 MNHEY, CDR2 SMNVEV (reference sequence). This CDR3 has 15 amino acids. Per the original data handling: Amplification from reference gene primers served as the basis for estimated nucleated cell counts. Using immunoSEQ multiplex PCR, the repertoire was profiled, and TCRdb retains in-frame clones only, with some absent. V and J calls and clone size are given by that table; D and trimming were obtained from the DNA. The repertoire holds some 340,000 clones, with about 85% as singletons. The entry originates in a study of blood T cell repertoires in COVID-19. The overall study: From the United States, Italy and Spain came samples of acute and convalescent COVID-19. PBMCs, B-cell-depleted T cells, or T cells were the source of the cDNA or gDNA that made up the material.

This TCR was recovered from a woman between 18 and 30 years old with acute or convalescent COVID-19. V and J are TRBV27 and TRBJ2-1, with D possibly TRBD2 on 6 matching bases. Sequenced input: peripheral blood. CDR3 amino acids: CASTSEFGSPNEQFF. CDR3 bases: TGTGCCAGCACTTCCGAGTTCGGGAGCCCGAATGAGCAGTTCTTC.